Shown below are 10 T cell receptor beta chains from a single sample sequenced in a study of cytomegalovirus exposure and HLA in healthy donors. The PCR contained 60 Vbeta and 13 Jbeta primers. Assay used: immunoSEQ multiplex PCR; TCRdb lists only in-frame clones, some missing. The profile shows about 160,000 clones, roughly four fifths of them singletons. Sequenced input: PBMCs. The receptors originated from a middle-aged woman in good health and CMV-seronegative.

The chain has TRBV5-4 and TRBJ1-1; 8 nucleotides agree with TRBD1. J was trimmed by 6 bases and V by 5 bases; bases with no gene match: 15. CDR1 is SGHNT and CDR2 is YYREEE in the germline V gene (reference sequence). CDR3 length: 16 residues. Here the CDR3 DNA reads TGTGCCAGCAGTTTCCGAGATGCAGGGGGCCCCGCTGAAGCTTTCTTT. Residues: CASSFRDAGGPAEAFF.

The chain joins TRBV7-2 to TRBJ2-3, with a possible D match to TRBD1 (5 bases). The ends were cut back, 5 bases at V and 6 bases at J, with 15 bases in the middle. Germline V lookup: CDR1 SGHTA, CDR2 FQGNSA. The CDR3 is 14 residues long. The CDR3 region has the DNA TGTGCCAGCAGCCCCCTGGGGCGGCCTGATACGCAGTATTTT. Translated, it gives CASSPLGRPDTQYF.

V and J are TRBV6-5 and TRBJ2-7; weak D call: TRBD2 (6 bases). CDR1 and CDR2 from the germline V gene are MNHEY and SVGAGI. This CDR3 region has 14 residues. V lost 0 bases and J lost 5, with 11 bases in between. The CDR3 here is CASSYSPSEDEQYF. CDR3 DNA: TGTGCCAGCAGTTACTCCCCTAGCGAAGACGAGCAGTACTTC.

CDR3 in DNA: TGTGCCAGCAGCTTAACAGGGGGCACTGAAGCTTTCTTT. This codes for CASSLTGGTEAFF. The chain carries TRBV11-3 and TRBJ1-1; 8 nucleotides line up with TRBD1. There are 13 residues in the CDR3. Germline lookup yields CDR1 SGHNT and CDR2 YENEEA. V lost 2 bases to trimming and J lost 4 bases; unmatched junction nucleotides: 0.

V gene TRBV5-1 combines with J gene TRBJ2-7; the match to TRBD1 covers 10 bases. CDR3 size: 14 residues. In germline, CDR1 is SGHRS, CDR2 YFSETQ. V was clipped by 0 bases and J by 7 bases; unmatched bases: 4. Here the CDR3 reads CASSLGTGGREQYF. CDR3 nucleotides: TGCGCCAGCAGCTTGGGGACAGGGGGTAGGGAGCAGTACTTC.

The rearrangement links TRBV18 to TRBJ2-7, with 13 bases lining up with TRBD2. The CDR3 length is 15 residues. Germline values: CDR1 KGHSH, CDR2 LQKENI. The J segment lost 0 bases and the V segment lost 6 bases, leaving 2 bases of the junction unmatched. CDR3 in DNA: TGTGCCAGCTCCAGGACTAGCGGGAGCTCCTACGAGCAGTACTTC. This sequence encodes CASSRTSGSSYEQYF.

The chain employs TRBV18 and TRBJ2-3; tentatively, D is TRBD1 (6 bases). V lost 1 base to trimming and J lost 4 bases, with 12 bases between them. Germline-derived CDR1 and CDR2 are KGHSH and LQKENI. The CDR3 is 15 amino acids. The CDR3 sequence is CASSPRRGSADTQYF. The CDR3 coding sequence is TGTGCCAGCTCACCACGAAGGGGGAGCGCAGATACGCAGTATTTT. The full variable domain, its missing parts supplied by reference TRBV18 and TRBJ2-3, is NAGVMQNPRHLVRRRGQEARLRCSPMKGHSHVYWYRQLPEEGLKFMVYLQKENIIDESGMPKERFSAEFPKEGPSILRIQQVVRGDSAAYFCASSPRRGSADTQYFGPGTRLTVL.

The chain joins TRBV19 to TRBJ1-2; the D gene is possibly TRBD1 (6 bases). Trimming shortened V by 8 bases and J by 1 base, and 11 bases separated the two germline ends. The CDR3 sequence is 13 residues long. Germline loops: CDR1 LNHDA, CDR2 SQIVND (reference sequence). CDR3 in amino acids: CASGWDINYGYTF. In DNA, the CDR3 is TGTGCCAGTGGATGGGACATTAACTATGGCTACACCTTC.

The J gene is TRBJ1-5, the V gene TRBV19; 7 nucleotides line up with TRBD1. Trimming at V came to 3 bases and at J to 4 bases, leaving 6 bases not matched to a gene. The CDR3 totals 15 residues. From germline, CDR1 is LNHDA and CDR2 SQIVND (reference sequence). In DNA form, the CDR3 reads TGTGCCAGTAGTATCGGATGGGACAGTAATCAGCCCCAGCATTTT. This codes for CASSIGWDSNQPQHF.

The chain carries TRBV19 and TRBJ1-3, with 9 bases lining up with TRBD1. The CDR3 has 17 amino acids. J lost 1 base, V lost 5 bases, and 9 bases had no gene match. Germline CDR1 is LNHDA and CDR2 is SQIVND (reference sequence). DNA of the CDR3: TGTGCCAGTAGTTCGACTGCCGGGACAGGGTCTGGAAACACCATATATTTT. This gives the protein CASSSTAGTGSGNTIYF.